Following are 29 T cell receptor beta chains from one sample sequenced in a study of T cells in Graves' hyperthyroidism and ophthalmopathy (dated by TCRdb to about 2019). Libraries came from multiplex PCR. The run used an Illumina HiSeq 2000. The TCR beta CDR3 regions were amplified from the RNA transcripts. The first round of RT-PCR for the TCR CDR3 was performed with the HTBI primer set and the Qiagen OneStep RT-PCR kit. TCRdb cleaned the public reads at Q25 with fastp, built clones with MiXCR and kept in-frame beta chains. Rows matching on CDR3 protein sequence are summarized as one entry with the most common DNA and genes. The sample contains over 550,000 distinct CDR3 sequences, roughly a sixth of them found a single time. The ten largest clonotypes hold 15% to 20% of the sample. The specimen sequenced was blood. These receptors originate from a woman aged 18-30 years with Graves' hyperthyroidism.

This clonotype came up many times. In DNA form, the CDR3 reads TGTGCCAGCAGCGTGGAGGTCGGGTCCCAGTACTTC. Translation gives CASSVEVGSQYF. V and J are TRBV7-2 and TRBJ2-5; D might be TRBD2 (5 bases). This CDR3 is 12 amino acids long. The V end was cut by 5 bases, the J end by 9 bases, with 13 bases between. Germline V gene lookup returns CDR1 SGHTA and CDR2 FQGNSA.

The V call is TRBV9, the J call TRBJ2-3, with a possible D match to TRBD2 (6 bases). This CDR3 is built from 17 residues. Trimming took 0 bases from V and 5 from J, leaving 19 bases between them. Germline CDR1 and CDR2: SGDLS and YYNGEE. The CDR3 DNA reads TGTGCCAGCAGCGTAGAGGCGGAGGGCCTGGGGGGAGATACGCAGTATTTT. This gives the protein CASSVEAEGLGGDTQYF.

This clonotype was counted at least ten times. The genes are TRBV6-6 and TRBJ2-1; D might be TRBD1 or TRBD2, each matching 5 bases. V shed 0 bases and J shed 7 bases, with 16 bases lying between them. Germline V gene sequence: CDR1 MNHNY, CDR2 SVGAGI (reference sequence). This CDR3 region has 16 residues. The DNA of the CDR3 is TGTGCCAGCAGTTACTCCGGGTTGGGGGAACGAAATGAGCAGTTCTTC. Translation: CASSYSGLGERNEQFF.

There are a few counts of this clonotype. The chain recombines TRBV5-1 with TRBJ2-5, with D uncertain. Germline-derived CDR1 and CDR2 are SGHRS and YFSETQ. V was cut by 1 base and J by 1 base, with 8 bases left in between. This CDR3 is 14 amino acids long. This CDR3 reads CASSLTTTQETQYF. For the CDR3, the DNA is TGCGCCAGCAGCTTGACTACCACCCAAGAGACCCAGTACTTC.

This clonotype has a handful of counts. The chain has TRBV18 and TRBJ2-1; the match to TRBD2 covers 10 bases. This CDR3 has 17 residues. The V gene end was trimmed by 2 bases and the J gene end by 8 bases; junction bases not matched to a gene: 12. The germline V gene encodes CDR1 KGHSH and CDR2 LQKENI. CDR3: CASSPLFEAGGPHEQFF. As DNA, the CDR3 is TGTGCCAGCTCACCATTGTTTGAAGCGGGAGGGCCTCATGAGCAGTTCTTC.

The V gene is TRBV30, the J gene TRBJ1-2; perhaps TRBD1 as D (6 bases). CDR3 length: 15 residues. The germline V gene encodes CDR1 GTSNPN and CDR2 SVGIG (reference sequence). Trimming left V 5 bases short and J 7 bases short, with 23 bases between. The CDR3 sequence: CAWLTVGQPRGGYTF. In DNA form, the CDR3 reads TGTGCCTGGTTAACAGTAGGACAGCCAAGGGGTGGCTACACCTTC.

This clonotype was counted a few times. V usage is TRBV20-1 and J usage is TRBJ1-1; 8 bases are a match to TRBD1. This CDR3 is 14 amino acids long. Trimming removed 4 bases from V and 6 bases from J; junction bases left unmatched: 10. From germline, CDR1 is DFQATT and CDR2 SNEGSKA (reference sequence). CDR3 sequence reads: CSAKPTGAHPEAFF. In DNA form, the CDR3 reads TGCAGTGCTAAGCCGACAGGGGCGCATCCTGAAGCTTTCTTT.

The gene calls are TRBV20-1 and TRBJ2-3; 10 bases are shared with TRBD2. This CDR3 region has 18 residues. The ends lost 3 bases at V and 2 bases at J; junction bases unmatched: 14. Germline V CDR1 and CDR2: DFQATT, SNEGSKA (reference sequence). The CDR3 DNA sequence: TGCAGTGCTAGTCAAGGTGCTAGCGGGGGATTCTACACAGATACGCAGTATTTT. This translates into CSASQGASGGFYTDTQYF.

This clonotype was detected many times. This rearrangement joins TRBV3-1 to TRBJ1-2; D ambiguous. Germline V gives CDR1 LGHDT, CDR2 YNNKEL (reference sequence). Between the trimmed V and J ends, which lost 3 bases and 5 bases, there was a span of 13 bases. The length of the CDR3 is 14 residues. In nucleotides, the CDR3 is TGTGCCAGCAGCCACGGATTGACGCAGTATGGCTACACCTTC. Translation gives CASSHGLTQYGYTF.

The rearrangement links TRBV7-2 to TRBJ1-1; weak D call: TRBD1 (5 bases). With 5 bases removed from V and 10 bases from J, the gap between germline ends came to 20 bases. The CDR3 is 14 amino acids. Germline lookup yields CDR1 SGHTA and CDR2 FQGNSA. CDR3 region: CASSQPGRAPRAFF. CDR3 nucleotide sequence: TGTGCCAGCAGCCAACCCGGCAGGGCCCCAAGAGCTTTCTTT.

This clonotype came up a few times. The chain uses TRBV7-8 and TRBJ1-3; D may be TRBD1 (6 bases). V gave up 6 bases and J gave up 0 bases, with 18 bases separating them. CDR3 length equals 17 residues. CDR1 is SGHVS and CDR2 is FQNEAQ in the germline V gene. The CDR3 nucleotides read TGTGCCAGCAGACTGACCGGGACACCAGTCTCTGGAAACACCATATATTTT. Protein product: CASRLTGTPVSGNTIYF. Looking up the rest from reference TRBV7-8 and TRBJ1-3 gives the full variable domain: GAGVSQSPRYKVAKRGQDVALRCDPISGHVSLFWYQQALGQGPEFLTYFQNEAQLDKSGLPSDRFFAERPEGSVSTLKIQRTQQEDSAVYLCASRLTGTPVSGNTIYFGEGSWLTVV.

Many counts were recorded for this clonotype. V gene TRBV12-3 or TRBV12-4 combines with J gene TRBJ1-2, with D hard to call. The ends were cut back, 5 bases at V and 0 bases at J, with 16 bases in the middle. The CDR3 consists of 16 residues. The CDR3 sequence is CASSRHSPGANYGYTF. The CDR3 region has the DNA TGTGCCAGCAGTAGGCATTCACCGGGCGCTAACTATGGCTACACCTTC.

This clonotype occurred many times. The chain employs TRBV10-3 and TRBJ2-1, with D maybe TRBD2 (6 bases). This CDR3 is built from 19 residues. V was trimmed by 3 bases and J by 2 bases, leaving 23 bases between them. The V gene's germline CDR1 is ENHRY and CDR2 SYGVKD. CDR3 DNA sequence: TGTGCCATCAGTGAATGGGTGGGAGGCCCCGCATCTACCTACAATGAGCAGTTCTTC. Protein: CAISEWVGGPASTYNEQFF.

Comment on this clonotype: The junction does not match germline at one end; this may be a read error. The DNA of the CDR3 is TGTGCCAGCACCTTAGGGGGGGGTGGGGAGACCCAGTACTTC. Residues: CASTLGGGGETQYF. The chain couples TRBV7-9 to TRBJ2-5, with a possible D match to TRBD2 (7 bases). The CDR3 runs 14 residues. From germline, CDR1 is SEHNR and CDR2 FQNEAQ (reference sequence).

In this sample, this clonotype turned up many times. The chain has TRBV7-2 and TRBJ1-5; D gene uncertain. This CDR3 has 14 amino acids. The V and J ends lost 5 bases and 1 base respectively, with 9 bases between them. Germline CDR1 SGHTA, CDR2 FQGNSA. DNA for the CDR3: TGTGCCAGCAGCCCTGTAAGGAGCAATCAGCCCCAGCATTTT. Translated, it gives CASSPVRSNQPQHF.

This clonotype was observed many times. The chain has TRBV29-1 and TRBJ2-1, with 11 bases that match TRBD2. The CDR3 sequence is 15 residues long. Germline V gene data show CDR1 as SQVTM and CDR2 as ANQGSEA. The ends lost 4 bases at V and 3 bases at J; junction bases unmatched: 5. CDR3 in DNA: TGCAGCGTTGTCGGGACTAGCGGCAACTACAATGAGCAGTTCTTC. Its protein product is CSVVGTSGNYNEQFF.

This sequence joins TRBV6-1 and TRBJ2-3; 8 nucleotides agree with TRBD2. CDR1 is MNHNS, CDR2 SASEGT, per germline. This CDR3 is 15 amino acids long. Losses at the gene ends were 3 bases for V and 2 bases for J; bases not matched to a gene: 4. As DNA, the CDR3 is TGTGCCAGCAGTGAGACTAGCGCTCACACAGATACGCAGTATTTT. Translated: CASSETSAHTDTQYF.

This chain links TRBV7-8 with TRBJ1-1; 7 nucleotides line up with TRBD1. The CDR3 has 15 residues. Trimming took 3 bases from V and 5 from J; bases not matched to a gene: 9. Germline CDR1 is SGHVS and CDR2 is FQNEAQ. DNA of the CDR3: TGTGCCAGCAGCTTCCTGACAGGGAGGGGAACTGAAGCTTTCTTT. Its protein product is CASSFLTGRGTEAFF.

In its sample, this clonotype was seen many times. V and J are TRBV20-1 and TRBJ1-5; no definite D call. Per the germline V gene, CDR1 is DFQATT and CDR2 is SNEGSKA (reference sequence). Trimming took off 6 bases at V and 8 bases at J, with 23 bases between the two ends. The CDR3 sequence is 15 residues long. The CDR3: CSAGEFGTDGKPQHF. CDR3 coding DNA: TGCAGTGCCGGTGAATTCGGTACCGATGGGAAGCCCCAGCATTTT.

This clonotype came up many times. This chain uses TRBV12-3 or TRBV12-4 with TRBJ2-3; unclear D gene. CDR3 length: 11 residues. The V end was cut by 7 bases, the J end by 3 bases, with 5 bases between. CDR3 DNA sequence: TGTGCCAGCACCCAGACAGATACGCAGTATTTT. It translates to CASTQTDTQYF.

The table lists this clonotype with a few counts. An end of the junction does not agree with germline; a read error may underlie this. The chain carries TRBV11-2 and TRBJ2-7, with 9 bases lining up with TRBD2. Germline assignment: CDR1 SGHAT and CDR2 FQNNGV. CDR3 length: 16 residues. CDR3 amino acids: CASSQARGGGEGEQYF. As DNA, the CDR3 is TGCGCCAGCAGCCAAGCGCGGGGGGGCGGGGAGGGCGAGCAGTACTTC. The full variable domain, rest sourced from reference TRBV11-2 and TRBJ2-7, is EAGVAQSPRYKIIEKRQSVAFWCNPISGHATLYWYQQILGQGPKLLIQFQNNGVVDDSQLPKDRFSAERLKGVDSTLKIQPAKLEDSAVYLCASSQARGGGEGEQYFGPGTRLTVT.

This clonotype was counted ten times or more. The chain links TRBV5-1 to TRBJ2-1, with D perhaps TRBD2 (5 bases). V was shortened by 6 bases and J by 3 bases, with 13 bases between the two germline ends. This CDR3 region has 14 residues. Germline CDR1 SGHRS, CDR2 YFSETQ. The CDR3 spells CASNPGLGYNEQFF. The CDR3 DNA follows: TGCGCCAGCAACCCCGGACTGGGCTACAATGAGCAGTTCTTC.

This clonotype has ten or more counts. The V call is TRBV15, the J call TRBJ1-4; tentatively, D is TRBD1 (5 bases). Looked up from germline, CDR1 is LNHNV and CDR2 is YYDKDF (reference sequence). This CDR3 contains 13 residues. With 1 base removed from V and 5 bases from J, the gap between germline ends came to 5 bases. Here the CDR3 DNA reads TGTGCCACCAGCAGAGGGGACAATGAAAAACTGTTTTTT. As protein: CATSRGDNEKLFF.

This clonotype was found many times. The CDR3 loop reads CSARPGTGTNTEAFF. The CDR3 region has the DNA TGCAGTGCTCGTCCCGGGACAGGGACGAACACTGAAGCTTTCTTT. This chain links TRBV20-1 with TRBJ1-1; 9 bases match TRBD1. From germline, CDR1 is DFQATT and CDR2 SNEGSKA (reference sequence). V lost 5 bases and J lost 1; bases outside the gene matches: 8. The CDR3 has 15 residues.

This rearrangement joins TRBV3-1 to TRBJ2-1, with D possibly being TRBD2 (5 bases). Trimming cost V 1 base and J 12 bases, with 10 bases left between them. The CDR3 runs 12 residues. Germline V gene data show CDR1 as LGHDT and CDR2 as YNNKEL (reference sequence). This chain's CDR3 is CASSQVERVQFF. CDR3 in DNA: TGTGCCAGCAGCCAAGTGGAGAGGGTGCAGTTCTTC.

The sample holds one count of this clonotype. This rearrangement joins TRBV25-1 to TRBJ2-5, with D perhaps TRBD1 or TRBD2 (5 bases each). The V and J ends lost 1 base and 4 bases respectively, with 10 bases between them. Germline assignment: CDR1 MGHDK and CDR2 SYGVNS. The CDR3 has 14 residues. This chain's CDR3 is CASSESPGRETQYF. The CDR3 nucleotides are TGTGCCAGCAGTGAATCCCCAGGGAGAGAGACCCAGTACTTC.

The chain uses TRBV6-2 or TRBV6-3 and TRBJ2-3; TRBD2 aligns across 9 bases. CDR1 and CDR2 from the germline V gene are MNHEY and SVGEGT. The CDR3 totals 15 residues. With V trimmed by 5 bases and J by 4 bases, 7 bases remained unmatched. The CDR3 DNA reads as TGTGCCAGCAGTGTCCTAGCGGGATCATCAGATACGCAGTATTTT. Translating it yields CASSVLAGSSDTQYF.

This chain links TRBV27 with TRBJ2-1, with TRBD2 matching over 15 bases. The CDR3 spans 15 residues. V was pared by 2 bases and J by 9 bases, with 2 bases of the junction left unmatched. Germline CDR1 MNHEY, CDR2 SMNVEV (reference sequence). CDR3: CASSLGTSGRSEQFF. The CDR3 coding sequence is TGTGCCAGCAGTTTAGGGACTAGCGGGAGGAGTGAGCAGTTCTTC.

This clonotype was counted between two and nine times. The chain employs TRBV7-2 and TRBJ2-5, with D perhaps TRBD1 (6 bases). V was clipped by 5 bases and J by 2 bases, with 12 bases between them. This CDR3 region has 14 residues. Germline values: CDR1 SGHTA, CDR2 FQGNSA. The CDR3 nucleotides read TGTGCCAGCAGCACCTACAGGGTACAAGAGACCCAGTACTTC. Translation: CASSTYRVQETQYF.